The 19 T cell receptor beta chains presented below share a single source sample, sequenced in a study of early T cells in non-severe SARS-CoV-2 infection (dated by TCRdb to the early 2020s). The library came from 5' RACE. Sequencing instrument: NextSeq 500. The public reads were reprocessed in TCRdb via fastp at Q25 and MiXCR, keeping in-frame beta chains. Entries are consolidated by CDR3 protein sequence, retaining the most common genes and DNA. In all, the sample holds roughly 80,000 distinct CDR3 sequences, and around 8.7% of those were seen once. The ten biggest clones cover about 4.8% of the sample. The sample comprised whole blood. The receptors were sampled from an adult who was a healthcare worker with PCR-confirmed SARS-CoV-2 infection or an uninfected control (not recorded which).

This CDR3 reads CASSQDSLNEKLFF. In DNA form, the CDR3 reads TGTGCCAGCAGCCAGGACAGCCTTAATGAAAAACTGTTTTTT. V and J are TRBV28 and TRBJ1-4, with D perhaps TRBD1 (6 bases). The CDR3 consists of 14 residues. Germline-derived CDR1 and CDR2 are MDHEN and SYDVKM. V gave up 6 bases and J gave up 4 bases, with 12 bases separating them.

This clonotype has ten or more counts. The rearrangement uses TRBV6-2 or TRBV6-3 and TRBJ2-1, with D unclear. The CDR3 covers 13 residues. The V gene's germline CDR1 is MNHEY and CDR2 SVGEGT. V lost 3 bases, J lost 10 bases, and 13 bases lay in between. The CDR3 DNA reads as TGTGCCAGCAGTTATAATAAAGGGCACGAGCAGTTCTTC. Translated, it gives CASSYNKGHEQFF.

The chain's CDR3 is CSVRGFVTEAFF. The CDR3 nucleotides read TGCAGCGTCAGGGGTTTTGTCACTGAAGCTTTCTTT. J is TRBJ1-1 and V is TRBV29-1, with D possibly matching TRBD1 (6 bases). This CDR3 has 12 amino acids. In germline, CDR1 is SQVTM, CDR2 ANQGSEA. Trimming removed 6 bases at V and 4 bases at J, with 12 bases between.

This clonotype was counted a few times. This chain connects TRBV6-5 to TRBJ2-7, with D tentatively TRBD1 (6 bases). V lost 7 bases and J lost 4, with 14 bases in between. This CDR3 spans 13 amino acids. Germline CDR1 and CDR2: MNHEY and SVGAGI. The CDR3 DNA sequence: TGTGCCAGCAAAAACCCTGGACAGTACGAGCAGTACTTC. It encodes CASKNPGQYEQYF.

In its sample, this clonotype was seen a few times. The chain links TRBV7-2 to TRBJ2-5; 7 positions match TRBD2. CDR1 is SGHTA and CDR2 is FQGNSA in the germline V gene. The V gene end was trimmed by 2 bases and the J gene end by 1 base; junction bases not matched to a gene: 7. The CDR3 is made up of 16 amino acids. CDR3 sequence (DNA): TGTGCCAGCAGCTTATTTACAGCGGGGACCCAAGAGACCCAGTACTTC. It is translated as CASSLFTAGTQETQYF.

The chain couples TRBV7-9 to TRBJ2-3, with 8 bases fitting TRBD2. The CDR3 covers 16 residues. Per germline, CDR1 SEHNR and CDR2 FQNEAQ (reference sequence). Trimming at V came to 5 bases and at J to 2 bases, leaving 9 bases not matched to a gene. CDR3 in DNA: TGTGCCAGCAGCCGGATGGGGCGGGAGGCCACAGATACGCAGTATTTT. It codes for CASSRMGREATDTQYF. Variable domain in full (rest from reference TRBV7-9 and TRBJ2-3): DTGVSQNPRHKITKRGQNVTFRCDPISEHNRLYWYRQTLGQGPEFLTYFQNEAQLEKSRLLSDRFSAERPKGSFSTLEIQRTEQGDSAMYLCASSRMGREATDTQYFGPGTRLTVL.

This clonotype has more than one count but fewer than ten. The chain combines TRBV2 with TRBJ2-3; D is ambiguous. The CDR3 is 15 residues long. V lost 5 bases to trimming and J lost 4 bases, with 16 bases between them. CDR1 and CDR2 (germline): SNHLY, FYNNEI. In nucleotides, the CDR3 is TGTGCCAGCAGTCGCCTGCCTAGGGATCCAGATACGCAGTATTTT. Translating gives CASSRLPRDPDTQYF.

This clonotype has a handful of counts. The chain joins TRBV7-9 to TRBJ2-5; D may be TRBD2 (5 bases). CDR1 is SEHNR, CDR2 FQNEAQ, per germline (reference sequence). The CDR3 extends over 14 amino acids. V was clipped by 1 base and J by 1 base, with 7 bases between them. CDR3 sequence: CASSLVEGQETQYF. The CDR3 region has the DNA TGTGCCAGCAGCTTAGTTGAGGGCCAAGAGACCCAGTACTTC. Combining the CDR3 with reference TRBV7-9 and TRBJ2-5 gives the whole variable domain DTGVSQNPRHKITKRGQNVTFRCDPISEHNRLYWYRQTLGQGPEFLTYFQNEAQLEKSRLLSDRFSAERPKGSFSTLEIQRTEQGDSAMYLCASSLVEGQETQYFGPGTRLLVL.

DNA of the CDR3: TGTGCCAGCAGTTTGGGGGTGCTCGGCTACACCTTC. This sequence encodes CASSLGVLGYTF. The chain joins TRBV28 to TRBJ1-2, with D possibly matching TRBD1 (5 bases). The CDR3 covers 12 residues. V gave up 3 bases and J gave up 8 bases, with 10 bases separating them. Per germline, CDR1 MDHEN and CDR2 SYDVKM.

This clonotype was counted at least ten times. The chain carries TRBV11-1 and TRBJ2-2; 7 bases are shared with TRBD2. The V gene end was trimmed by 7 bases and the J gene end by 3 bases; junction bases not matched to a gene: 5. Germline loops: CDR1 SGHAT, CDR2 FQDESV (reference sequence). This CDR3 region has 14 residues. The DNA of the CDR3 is TGTGCCAGCACCCCGGGGGGATACACCGGGGAGCTGTTTTTT. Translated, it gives CASTPGGYTGELFF.

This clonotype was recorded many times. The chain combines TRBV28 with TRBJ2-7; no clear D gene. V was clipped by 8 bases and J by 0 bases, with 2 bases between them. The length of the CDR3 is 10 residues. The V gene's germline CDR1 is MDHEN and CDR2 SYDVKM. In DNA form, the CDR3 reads TGTGCCAGCGGCTCCTACGAGCAGTACTTC. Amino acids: CASGSYEQYF.

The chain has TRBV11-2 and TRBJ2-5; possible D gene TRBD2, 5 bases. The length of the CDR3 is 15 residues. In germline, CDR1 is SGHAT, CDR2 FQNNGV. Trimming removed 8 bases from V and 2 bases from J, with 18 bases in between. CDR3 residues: CASGVGLRVQETQYF. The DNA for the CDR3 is TGTGCCAGCGGGGTCGGTTTGAGGGTTCAAGAGACCCAGTACTTC.

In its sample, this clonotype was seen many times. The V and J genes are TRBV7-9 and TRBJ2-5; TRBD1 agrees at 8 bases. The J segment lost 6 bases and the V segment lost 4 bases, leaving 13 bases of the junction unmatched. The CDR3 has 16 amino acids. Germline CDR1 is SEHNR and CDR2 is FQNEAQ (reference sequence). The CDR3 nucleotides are TGTGCCAGCAGCTCGCTTGGACAGGGTTCTAAGAAGACCCAGTACTTC. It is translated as CASSSLGQGSKKTQYF. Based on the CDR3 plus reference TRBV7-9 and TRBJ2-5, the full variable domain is DTGVSQNPRHKITKRGQNVTFRCDPISEHNRLYWYRQTLGQGPEFLTYFQNEAQLEKSRLLSDRFSAERPKGSFSTLEIQRTEQGDSAMYLCASSSLGQGSKKTQYFGPGTRLLVL.

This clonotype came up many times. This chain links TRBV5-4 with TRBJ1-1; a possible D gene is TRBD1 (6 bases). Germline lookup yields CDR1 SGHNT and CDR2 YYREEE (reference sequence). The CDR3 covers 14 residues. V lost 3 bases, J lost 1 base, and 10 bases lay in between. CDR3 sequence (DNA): TGTGCCAGCAGCTCGCCGGGGGCGAACACTGAAGCTTTCTTT. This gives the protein CASSSPGANTEAFF.

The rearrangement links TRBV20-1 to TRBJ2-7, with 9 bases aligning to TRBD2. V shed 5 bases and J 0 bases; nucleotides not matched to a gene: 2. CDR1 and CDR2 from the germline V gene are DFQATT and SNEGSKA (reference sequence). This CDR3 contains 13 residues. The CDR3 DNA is TGCAGTGCTGCGGGGGGGCCCTCCTACGAGCAGTACTTC. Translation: CSAAGGPSYEQYF.

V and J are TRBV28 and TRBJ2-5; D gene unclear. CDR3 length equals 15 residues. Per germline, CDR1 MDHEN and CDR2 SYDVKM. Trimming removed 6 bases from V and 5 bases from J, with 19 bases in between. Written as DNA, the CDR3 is TGTGCCAGCAGCCCCCCGGGCACAAGAGAGGAGACCCAGTACTTC. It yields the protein CASSPPGTREETQYF. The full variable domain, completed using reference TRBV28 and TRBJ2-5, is DVKVTQSSRYLVKRTGEKVFLECVQDMDHENMFWYRQDPGLGLRLIYFSYDVKMKEKGDIPEGYSVSREKKERFSLILESASTNQTSMYLCASSPPGTREETQYFGPGTRLLVL.

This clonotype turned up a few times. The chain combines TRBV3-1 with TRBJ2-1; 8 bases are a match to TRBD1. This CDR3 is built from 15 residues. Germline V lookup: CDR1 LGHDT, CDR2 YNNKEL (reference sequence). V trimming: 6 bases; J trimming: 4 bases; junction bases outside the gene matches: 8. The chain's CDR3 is CASRPRTGPYNEQFF. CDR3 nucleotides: TGTGCCAGCAGGCCCCGGACAGGGCCGTACAATGAGCAGTTCTTC.

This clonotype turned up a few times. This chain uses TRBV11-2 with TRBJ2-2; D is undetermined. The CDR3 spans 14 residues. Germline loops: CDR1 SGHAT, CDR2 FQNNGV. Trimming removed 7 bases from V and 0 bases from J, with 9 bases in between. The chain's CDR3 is CASTHYTNTGELFF. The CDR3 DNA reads TGTGCCAGCACCCACTATACGAACACCGGGGAGCTGTTTTTT.

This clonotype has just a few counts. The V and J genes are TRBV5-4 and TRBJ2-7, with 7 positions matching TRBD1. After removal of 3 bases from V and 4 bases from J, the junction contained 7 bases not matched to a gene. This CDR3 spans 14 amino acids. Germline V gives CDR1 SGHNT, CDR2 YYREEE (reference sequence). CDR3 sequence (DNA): TGTGCCAGCAGCTCCGGGACAGAACCTTACGAGCAGTACTTC. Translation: CASSSGTEPYEQYF.